This TCR beta chain originates from a study of T-cell reconstitution after alpha-beta-depleted transplantation in children (dated by TCRdb to the mid-2010s). As for the study more broadly: Using TCR repertoire profiling, the study followed T-cell immune reconstitution in a quantitative way in children after TCRalphabeta/CD19-depleted allogeneic hematopoietic cell transplantation. The study at large found these results: In some patients, the high TCRbeta diversity seen at day 60 was put down to recipient T cells and intrathymic progenitors that had survived conditioning. About two months after transplant, the apparently early recovery of alphabetaT-cell counts reportedly depended on just several hundred clones that had expanded rapidly and came from non-depleted graft cells. The frequencies of hyperexpanded clones fell over the following months, and after one year, T-cell counts and TCRbeta diversity were mostly attributed to newly produced T cells.

The CDR3 covers 10 residues, taking in both the cysteine and the phenylalanine. Only the CDR3 DNA stays, 30 bases, in frame from base 1. CDR1 is given as DFQATT and CDR2 as SNEGSKA, both from the germline V gene (reference sequence). V lost 5 bases and J lost 6 bases; the stretch between them is 7 bases long. Explained via the paper, the treatment or condition label denotes: allogeneic hematopoietic cell transplantation with graft depleted of TCRalphabeta T cells and CD19 B cells. The children who served as transplant recipients had been given grafts of TCRalphabeta/CD19-depleted allogeneic hematopoietic cells. Ten or more counts support this clonotype. The antigen it recognizes is unknown. Base qualities are not recorded, but no much larger clone differs from it by a single base. Library preparation used PCR. This sample was sequenced with an Illumina HiSeq 2500. TCR libraries were prepared with molecular barcoding, using unique molecular identifiers to normalize TCRbeta repertoire quantification. The public reads were reanalyzed by TCRdb: fastp trimming at Q25, MiXCR alignment, in-frame beta chains only. Rows are combined by CDR3 protein, so each entry shows the most common genes and DNA. Recorded for this sample are about 300,000 distinct CDR3 sequences; about 9.5% of them occurred a single time. The ten largest clones take up less than 9% of the sample.

The origin of this receptor is a boy under two years old with acute myeloid leukemia, due to receive a stem cell transplant. The sequence links TRBV20-1 to TRBJ2-5; TRBD2 is perhaps the D gene, given 5 matching bases. Sequencing was performed on PBMCs, taken before TCRalphabeta/CD19-depleted stem cell transplant. The CDR3 reads CSAREKTQYF. The DNA sequence is as follows: TGCAGTGCTCGGGAAAAGACCCAGTACTTC.